These 2 T cell receptor beta chains were sequenced from one sample in a study of technical replicates of blood from a few donors. Sequenced by immunoSEQ multiplex PCR; TCRdb stores in-frame clones only, minus some. The sample carries roughly 60,000 clones, roughly 89% recorded once. The sequencing input was PBMCs. The receptors shown here come from a human donor in good health. Some clones in this sample may be carry-over from other donors' samples.

This clone was counted between two and nine times. The chain carries TRBV7-6 and TRBJ2-2; perhaps TRBD2 as D (5 bases). The germline V gene has CDR1 SGHVS and CDR2 FNYEAQ. With 3 bases removed from V and 0 bases from J, the gap between germline ends came to 11 bases. This CDR3 region has 16 residues. The chain's CDR3 is CASSFRGLANTGELFF. The CDR3 region has the DNA TGTGCCAGCAGCTTTCGCGGACTCGCGAACACCGGGGAGCTGTTTTTT.

The chain links TRBV7-2 to TRBJ2-1, with D possibly being TRBD1 (6 bases). CDR1 and CDR2 (germline): SGHTA, FQGNSA. The V end lost 5 bases, the J end lost 10 bases, and 15 bases lay between the germline ends. CDR3 length: 13 residues. The CDR3 sequence: CASSAAGTTEQFF. CDR3 DNA sequence: TGTGCCAGCAGCGCGGCCGGGACAACCGAGCAGTTCTTC. The entire variable domain, with the rest obtained from reference TRBV7-2 and TRBJ2-1, is as follows: GAGVSQSPSNKVTEKGKDVELRCDPISGHTALYWYRQSLGQGLEFLIYFQGNSAPDKSGLPSDRFSAERTGGSVSTLTIQRTQQEDSAVYLCASSAAGTTEQFFGPGTRLTVL.